This TCR beta chain was profiled in a study of blood T cell repertoires in COVID-19. As for the study in general: Sources were T cells, B-cell-depleted T cells, or PBMCs; the material itself was cDNA or gDNA.

Profiling relied on immunoSEQ multiplex PCR, and the TCRdb table lists in-frame clones only, not all of them. The repertoire holds roughly 80,000 clones, with under 85% as singletons. This CDR3 has 13 residues. In germline, CDR1 is KGHSH, CDR2 LQKENI. V was pared by 0 bases and J by 5 bases, with 7 bases between. Specimen: peripheral blood. The receptor's source is a human donor in a cohort sampled during active COVID-19. The chain is built from TRBV18 and TRBJ2-5; D is uncertain. The CDR3 sequence is CASSPPERETQYF. For the CDR3, the DNA is TGTGCCAGCTCACCACCCGAGAGGGAGACCCAGTACTTC.